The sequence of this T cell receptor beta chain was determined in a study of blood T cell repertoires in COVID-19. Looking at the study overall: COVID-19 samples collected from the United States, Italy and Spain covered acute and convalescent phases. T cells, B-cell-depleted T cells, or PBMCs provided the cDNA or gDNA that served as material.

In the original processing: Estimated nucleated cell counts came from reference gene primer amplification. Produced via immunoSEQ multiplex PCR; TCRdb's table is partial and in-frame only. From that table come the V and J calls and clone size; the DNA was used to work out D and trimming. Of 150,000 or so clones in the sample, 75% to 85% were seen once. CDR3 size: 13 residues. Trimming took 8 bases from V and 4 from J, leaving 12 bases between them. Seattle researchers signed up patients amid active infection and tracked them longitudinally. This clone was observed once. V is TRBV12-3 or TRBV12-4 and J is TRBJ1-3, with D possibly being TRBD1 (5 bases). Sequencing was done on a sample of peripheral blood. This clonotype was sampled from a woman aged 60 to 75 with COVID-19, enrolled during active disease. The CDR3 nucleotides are TGTGCCAGCCGGGGGGTGCTCGGAAACACCATATATTTT. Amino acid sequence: CASRGVLGNTIYF.